This entry lists 12 T cell receptor beta chains sequenced from one sample in a study of blood T cell repertoires in COVID-19. Profiling relied on immunoSEQ multiplex PCR, and the TCRdb table lists in-frame clones only, not all of them. Among about 200,000 clones listed, approximately 82% were seen once. Specimen: PBMCs or T cells enriched from blood (not recorded which). The receptors were sampled from a woman aged 60-75 years with acute COVID-19.

The chain joins TRBV9 to TRBJ1-1, with 7 bases that match TRBD1. CDR3 length: 14 residues. The V and J ends lost 2 bases and 1 base, in that order; junction bases with no gene match: 2. CDR1 and CDR2 (germline): SGDLS, YYNGEE. The CDR3: CASSVTGENTEAFF. The CDR3 region has the DNA TGTGCCAGCAGCGTTACAGGGGAGAACACTGAAGCTTTCTTT.

The chain recombines TRBV19 with TRBJ2-2, with 12 bases fitting TRBD2. This CDR3 is 20 amino acids long. V lost 6 bases, J lost 5 bases, and 19 bases stayed unmatched. Germline values: CDR1 LNHDA, CDR2 SQIVND (reference sequence). In nucleotides, the CDR3 is TGTGCCAGTAGACCCCTATGGACTAGCGGGGTCCTCAGGTGGACCGGGGAGCTGTTTTTT. It is translated as CASRPLWTSGVLRWTGELFF.

The genes are TRBV6-2 or TRBV6-3 and TRBJ2-7, with a tentative D call TRBD1 (5 bases). CDR3 length equals 15 residues. Germline V gives CDR1 MNHEY, CDR2 SVGEGT. Trimming removed 0 bases from V and 7 bases from J, with 16 bases in between. CDR3 protein: CASSYSGWGSGEQYV. CDR3 nucleotides: TGTGCCAGCAGTTACTCGGGCTGGGGCTCGGGTGAGCAGTACGTC.

CDR3 amino acids: CASSSQGRKDNQPQHF. CDR3 in DNA: TGTGCCAGTTCTTCACAGGGAAGGAAGGACAATCAGCCCCAGCATTTT. The chain carries TRBV19 and TRBJ1-5, with D possibly being TRBD1 (6 bases). Germline CDR1 is LNHDA and CDR2 is SQIVND (reference sequence). CDR3 length equals 16 residues. Trimming pared 8 bases from V and 3 bases from J, leaving 20 bases between.

The rearrangement uses TRBV18 and TRBJ1-2, with TRBD1 as a possible D gene (5 bases). The CDR3 sequence is 14 residues long. Germline values: CDR1 KGHSH, CDR2 LQKENI. Between the trimmed V and J ends, which lost 3 bases and 6 bases, there was a span of 14 bases. The CDR3 sequence: CASSPPAGGDGYTF. In nucleotides, the CDR3 is TGTGCCAGCTCACCGCCAGCGGGAGGGGATGGCTACACCTTC.

The chain employs TRBV19 and TRBJ2-1, with D possibly matching TRBD2 (6 bases). The CDR3 is 13 amino acids. Deletions cut 5 bases from V and 10 bases from J, with 15 bases between. Germline V CDR1 and CDR2: LNHDA, SQIVND (reference sequence). CDR3 residues: CASSPPPGREQFF. The CDR3 region has the DNA TGTGCCAGTAGTCCCCCTCCCGGGAGAGAGCAGTTCTTC. Drawing the rest from reference TRBV19 and TRBJ2-1, the complete variable domain is DGGITQSPKYLFRKEGQNVTLSCEQNLNHDAMYWYRQDPGQGLRLIYYSQIVNDFQKGDIAEGYSVSREKKESFPLTVTSAQKNPTAFYLCASSPPPGREQFFGPGTRLTVL.

V gene TRBV7-2 combines with J gene TRBJ2-3; TRBD2 is a possible D gene (5 bases). CDR1 is SGHTA and CDR2 is FQGNSA in the germline V gene. The germline V and J ends were trimmed by 4 bases and 2 bases, with 19 bases remaining between them. There are 17 residues in the CDR3. The CDR3 loop reads CASSSSGGSGFTDTQYF. The CDR3 DNA reads as TGTGCCAGCAGCTCGAGTGGCGGGTCGGGCTTCACAGATACGCAGTATTTT.

This chain's CDR3 is CASRGTSGRVLSVYEQYF. The CDR3 DNA follows: TGTGCCAGCAGGGGGACTAGCGGGAGAGTTTTGAGTGTCTACGAGCAGTACTTC. This chain links TRBV21-1 with TRBJ2-7; whether TRBD2, the table's D call, matches the DNA was not checked. TRBV21-1 is a recognized pseudogene. The CDR3 is 18 residues long.

This clone showed up just a few times. The J gene is TRBJ1-3, the V gene TRBV30; 8 bases align to TRBD1. The CDR3 sequence is 16 residues long. CDR1 is GTSNPN and CDR2 is SVGIG in the germline V gene (reference sequence). J lost 2 bases, V lost 3 bases, and 9 bases had no gene match. The CDR3 here is CAWRPWTGSAGNTIYF. DNA for the CDR3: TGTGCCTGGAGACCCTGGACAGGGAGCGCTGGAAACACCATATATTTT.

V is TRBV4-3 and J is TRBJ2-7, with 10 bases matching TRBD2. In germline, CDR1 is LGHNA, CDR2 YSLEER. Losses at the gene ends were 1 base for V and 2 bases for J; bases not matched to a gene: 2. This CDR3 contains 15 residues. The CDR3 sequence: CASSQGLAGAYEQYF. CDR3 DNA: TGCGCCAGCAGCCAAGGGCTAGCGGGGGCCTACGAGCAGTACTTC.

CDR3 amino acids: CSVVRAYHEQYV. The DNA of the CDR3 is TGCAGCGTTGTTAGAGCATACCACGAGCAGTACGTC. This chain connects TRBV29-1 to TRBJ2-7; D unclear. Deletions cut 4 bases from V and 5 bases from J, with 12 bases between. This CDR3 comprises 12 residues. Germline CDR1 is SQVTM and CDR2 is ANQGSEA.

This chain joins TRBV5-4 and TRBJ2-7; 8 bases agree with TRBD2. Germline V CDR1 and CDR2: SGHNT, YYREEE (reference sequence). J was trimmed by 0 bases and V by 6 bases; bases with no gene match: 11. This CDR3 region has 16 residues. The CDR3 nucleotides are TGTGCCAGCACCCCCTCGGGAGGGGTAAACTCCTACGAGCAGTACTTC. Protein sequence: CASTPSGGVNSYEQYF.